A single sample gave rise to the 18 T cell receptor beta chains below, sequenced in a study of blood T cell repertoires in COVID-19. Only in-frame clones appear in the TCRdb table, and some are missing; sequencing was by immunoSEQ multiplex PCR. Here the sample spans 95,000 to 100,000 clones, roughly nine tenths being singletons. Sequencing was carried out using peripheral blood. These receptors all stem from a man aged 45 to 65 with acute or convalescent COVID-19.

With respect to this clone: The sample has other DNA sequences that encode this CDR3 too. The CDR3 nucleotides read TGTGCCAGCAGCTTAAGTGGGGGGACTGAAGCTTTCTTT. Protein: CASSLSGGTEAFF. The rearrangement links TRBV7-9 to TRBJ1-1; TRBD1 is a possible D gene (5 bases). V was shortened by 2 bases and J by 5 bases, with 9 bases between the two germline ends. CDR3 size: 13 residues. Germline V gene lookup returns CDR1 SEHNR and CDR2 FQNEAQ (reference sequence).

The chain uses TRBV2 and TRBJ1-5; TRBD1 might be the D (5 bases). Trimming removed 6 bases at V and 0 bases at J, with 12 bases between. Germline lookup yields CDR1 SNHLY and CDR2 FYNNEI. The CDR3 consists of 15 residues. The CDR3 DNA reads TGTGCCAGCAGAGACAGCACGAATAGCAATCAGCCCCAGCATTTT. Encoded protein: CASRDSTNSNQPQHF.

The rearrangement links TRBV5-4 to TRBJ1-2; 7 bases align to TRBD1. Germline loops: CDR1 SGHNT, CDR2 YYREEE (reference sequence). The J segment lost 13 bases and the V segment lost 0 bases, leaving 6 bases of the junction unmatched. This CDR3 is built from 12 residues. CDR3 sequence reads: CASSLGMGQSTF. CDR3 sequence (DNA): TGTGCCAGCAGCTTGGGGATGGGACAGAGCACCTTC.

The CDR3 nucleotides are TGTGCCAGCAGCGAGAGGAAGGTGAATGAGCAGTTCTTC. This codes for CASSERKVNEQFF. The V call is TRBV7-9, the J call TRBJ2-1, with D hard to call. Germline assignment: CDR1 SEHNR and CDR2 FQNEAQ (reference sequence). The CDR3 sequence is 13 residues long. Trimming stripped 5 bases from V and 7 bases from J, with 12 bases between.

The CDR3 loop is CSASDSDGDIQYF. The CDR3 DNA reads as TGCAGTGCTAGTGATAGCGACGGAGACATTCAGTACTTC. The chain couples TRBV20-1 to TRBJ2-4, with D tentatively TRBD2 (5 bases). The CDR3 consists of 13 residues. Germline V lookup: CDR1 DFQATT, CDR2 SNEGSKA (reference sequence). With 3 bases removed from V and 8 bases from J, the gap between germline ends came to 14 bases.

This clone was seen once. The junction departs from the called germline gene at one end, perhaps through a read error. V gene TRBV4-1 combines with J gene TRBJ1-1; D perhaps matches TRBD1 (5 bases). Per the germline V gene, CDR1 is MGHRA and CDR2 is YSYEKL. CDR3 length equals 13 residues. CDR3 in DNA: TGCGCCAGCAGTCAAGACCGGGACTATGTAGCTTTCTTT. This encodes CASSQDRDYVAFF.

CDR3 in DNA: TGCAGCGTTGGGACAGATTATAGCAATCAGCCCCAGCATTTT. Its translation is CSVGTDYSNQPQHF. V and J are TRBV29-1 and TRBJ1-5; TRBD1 might be the D (6 bases). Germline V CDR1 and CDR2: SQVTM, ANQGSEA. Trimming left V 4 bases short and J 0 bases short, with 10 bases between. The CDR3 runs to 14 residues.

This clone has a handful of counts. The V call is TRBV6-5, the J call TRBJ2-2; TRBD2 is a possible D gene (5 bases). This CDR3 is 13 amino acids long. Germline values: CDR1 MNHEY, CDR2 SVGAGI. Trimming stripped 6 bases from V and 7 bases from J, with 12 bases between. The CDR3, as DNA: TGTGCCAGCAGCCGGGGTGGGAACGGGGAGCTGTTTTTT. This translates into CASSRGGNGELFF.

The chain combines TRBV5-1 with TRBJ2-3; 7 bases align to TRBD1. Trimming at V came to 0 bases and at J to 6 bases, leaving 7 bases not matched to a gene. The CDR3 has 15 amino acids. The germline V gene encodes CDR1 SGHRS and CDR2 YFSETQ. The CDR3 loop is CASSLVGGARDTQYF. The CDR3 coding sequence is TGCGCCAGCAGCTTGGTAGGGGGCGCGAGGGATACGCAGTATTTT.

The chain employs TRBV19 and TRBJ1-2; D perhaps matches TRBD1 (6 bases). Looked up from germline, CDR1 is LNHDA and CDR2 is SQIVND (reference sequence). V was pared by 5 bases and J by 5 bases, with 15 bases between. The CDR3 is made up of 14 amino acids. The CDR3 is CASSQQGSEYGYTF. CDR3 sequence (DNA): TGTGCCAGTAGTCAGCAGGGGTCGGAATATGGCTACACCTTC.

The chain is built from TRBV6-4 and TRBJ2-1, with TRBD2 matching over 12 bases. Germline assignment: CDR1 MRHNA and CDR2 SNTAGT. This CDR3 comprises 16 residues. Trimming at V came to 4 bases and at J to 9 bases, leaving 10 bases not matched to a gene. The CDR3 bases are TGTGCCAGCAGTGCCTCCCTAGCGGGGGGGAAGGGTGAGCAGTTCTTC. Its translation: CASSASLAGGKGEQFF.

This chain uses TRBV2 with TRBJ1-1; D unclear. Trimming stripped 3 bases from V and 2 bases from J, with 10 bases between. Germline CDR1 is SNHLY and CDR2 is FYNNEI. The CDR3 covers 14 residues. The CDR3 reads CASSDGRFNTEAFF. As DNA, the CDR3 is TGTGCCAGCAGTGATGGCAGGTTCAACACTGAAGCTTTCTTT.

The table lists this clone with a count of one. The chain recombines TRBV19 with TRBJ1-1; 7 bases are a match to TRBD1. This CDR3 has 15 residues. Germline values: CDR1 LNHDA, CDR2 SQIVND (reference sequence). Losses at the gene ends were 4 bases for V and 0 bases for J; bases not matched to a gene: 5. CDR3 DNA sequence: TGTGCCAGTAGTAGGCACAGGGGAATGAACACTGAAGCTTTCTTT. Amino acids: CASSRHRGMNTEAFF.

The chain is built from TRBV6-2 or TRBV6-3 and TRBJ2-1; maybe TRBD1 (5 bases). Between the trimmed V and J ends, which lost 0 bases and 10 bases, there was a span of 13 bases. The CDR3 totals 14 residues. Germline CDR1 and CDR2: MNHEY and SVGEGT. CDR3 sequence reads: CASSYSRQGGEQFF. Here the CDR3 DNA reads TGTGCCAGCAGTTACTCGAGGCAGGGTGGCGAGCAGTTCTTC.

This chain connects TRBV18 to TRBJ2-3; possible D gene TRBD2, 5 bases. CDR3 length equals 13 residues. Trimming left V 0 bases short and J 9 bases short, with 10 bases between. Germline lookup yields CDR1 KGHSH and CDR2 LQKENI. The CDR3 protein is CASSPPDYPTQYF. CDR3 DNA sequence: TGTGCCAGCTCACCACCCGACTATCCGACGCAGTATTTT.

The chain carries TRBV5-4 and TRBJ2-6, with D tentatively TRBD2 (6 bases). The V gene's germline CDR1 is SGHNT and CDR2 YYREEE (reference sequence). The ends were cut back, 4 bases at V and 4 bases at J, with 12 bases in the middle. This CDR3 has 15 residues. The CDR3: CASSLVEGGANVLTF. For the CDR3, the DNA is TGTGCCAGCAGCCTCGTGGAGGGGGGGGCCAACGTCCTGACTTTC.

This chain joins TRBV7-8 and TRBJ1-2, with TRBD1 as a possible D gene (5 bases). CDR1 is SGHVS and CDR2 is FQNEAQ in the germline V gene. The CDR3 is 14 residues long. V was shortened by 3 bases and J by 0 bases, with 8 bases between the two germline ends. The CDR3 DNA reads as TGTGCCAGCAGCTTGACAGTTTCTAACTATGGCTACACCTTC. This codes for CASSLTVSNYGYTF.

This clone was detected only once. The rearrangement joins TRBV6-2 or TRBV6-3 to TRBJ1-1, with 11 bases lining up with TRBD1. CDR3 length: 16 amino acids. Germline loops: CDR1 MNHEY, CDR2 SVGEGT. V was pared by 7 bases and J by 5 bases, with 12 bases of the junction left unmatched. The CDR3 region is CASNPDRGLYGTEAFF. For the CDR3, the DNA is TGTGCCAGCAACCCGGACAGGGGGCTTTATGGTACTGAAGCTTTCTTT.